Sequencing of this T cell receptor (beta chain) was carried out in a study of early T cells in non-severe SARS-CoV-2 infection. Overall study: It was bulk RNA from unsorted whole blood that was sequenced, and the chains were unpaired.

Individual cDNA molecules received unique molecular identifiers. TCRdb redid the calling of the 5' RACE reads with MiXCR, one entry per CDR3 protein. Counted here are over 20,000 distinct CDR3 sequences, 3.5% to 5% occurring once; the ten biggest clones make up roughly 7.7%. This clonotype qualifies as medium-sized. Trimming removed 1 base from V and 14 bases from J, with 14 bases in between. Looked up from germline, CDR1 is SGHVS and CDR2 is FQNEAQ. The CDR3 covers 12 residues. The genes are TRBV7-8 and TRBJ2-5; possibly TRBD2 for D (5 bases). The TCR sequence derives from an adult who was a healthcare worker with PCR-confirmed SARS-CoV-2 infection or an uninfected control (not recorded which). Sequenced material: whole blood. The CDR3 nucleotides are TGTGCCAGCAGCTTAGGAGGGAGTGTATTCTACTTC. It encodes CASSLGGSVFYF.